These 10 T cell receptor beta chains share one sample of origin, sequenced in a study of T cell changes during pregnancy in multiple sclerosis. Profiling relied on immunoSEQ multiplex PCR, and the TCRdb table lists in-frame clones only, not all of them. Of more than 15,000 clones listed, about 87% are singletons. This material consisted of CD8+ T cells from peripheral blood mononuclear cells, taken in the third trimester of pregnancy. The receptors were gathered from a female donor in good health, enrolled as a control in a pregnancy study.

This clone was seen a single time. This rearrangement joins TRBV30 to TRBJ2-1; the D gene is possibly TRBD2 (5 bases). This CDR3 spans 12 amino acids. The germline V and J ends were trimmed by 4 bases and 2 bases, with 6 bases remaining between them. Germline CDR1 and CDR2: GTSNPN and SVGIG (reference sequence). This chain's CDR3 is CAWTSTYNEQFF. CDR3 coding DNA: TGTGCCTGGACTAGCACCTACAATGAGCAGTTCTTC.

The CDR3 sequence is CAWSIQSSGNTIYF. For the CDR3, the DNA is TGTGCCTGGAGTATACAGTCCTCTGGAAACACCATATATTTT. The gene calls are TRBV30 and TRBJ1-3; D not resolved. The CDR3 loop spans 14 amino acids. Germline-derived CDR1 and CDR2 are GTSNPN and SVGIG (reference sequence). Trimming took 2 bases from V and 0 from J, leaving 8 bases between them.

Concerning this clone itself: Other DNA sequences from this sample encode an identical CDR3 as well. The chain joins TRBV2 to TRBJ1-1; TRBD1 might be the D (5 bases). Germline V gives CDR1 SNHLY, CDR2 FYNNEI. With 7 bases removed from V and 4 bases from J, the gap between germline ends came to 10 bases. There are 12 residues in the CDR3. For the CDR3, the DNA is TGTGCCAGCAACCCGGGGGGCACTGAAGCTTTCTTT. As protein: CASNPGGTEAFF.

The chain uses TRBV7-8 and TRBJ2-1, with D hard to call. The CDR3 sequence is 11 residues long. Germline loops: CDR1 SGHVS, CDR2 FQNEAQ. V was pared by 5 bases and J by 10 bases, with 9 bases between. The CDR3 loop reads CASSPRNEQFF. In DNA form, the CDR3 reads TGTGCCAGCAGCCCGAGGAACGAGCAGTTCTTC.

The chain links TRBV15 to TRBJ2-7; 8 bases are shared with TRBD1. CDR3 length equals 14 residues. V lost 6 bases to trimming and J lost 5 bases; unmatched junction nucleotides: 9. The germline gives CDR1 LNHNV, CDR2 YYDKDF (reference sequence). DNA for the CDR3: TGTGCCACCAGTACGGGGGCAGGGGGCCACGAGCAGTACTTC. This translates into CATSTGAGGHEQYF.

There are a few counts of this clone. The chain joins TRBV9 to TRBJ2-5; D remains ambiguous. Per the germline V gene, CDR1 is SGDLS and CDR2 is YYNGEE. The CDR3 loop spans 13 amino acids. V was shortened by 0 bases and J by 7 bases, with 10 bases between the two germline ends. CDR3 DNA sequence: TGTGCCAGCAGCGTAGAAGGATCGGGGACCCAGTACTTC. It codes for CASSVEGSGTQYF. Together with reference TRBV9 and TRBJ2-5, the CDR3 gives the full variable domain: DSGVTQTPKHLITATGQRVTLRCSPRSGDLSVYWYQQSLDQGLQFLIQYYNGEERAKGNILERFSAQQFPDLHSELNLSSLELGDSALYFCASSVEGSGTQYFGPGTRLLVL.

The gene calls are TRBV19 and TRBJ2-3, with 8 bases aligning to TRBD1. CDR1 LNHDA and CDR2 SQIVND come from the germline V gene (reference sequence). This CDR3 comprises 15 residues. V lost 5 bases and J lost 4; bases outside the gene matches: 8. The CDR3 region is CASSPTTGAADTQYF. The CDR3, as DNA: TGTGCCAGTAGTCCGACGACAGGGGCGGCAGATACGCAGTATTTT. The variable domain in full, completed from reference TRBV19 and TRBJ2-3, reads DGGITQSPKYLFRKEGQNVTLSCEQNLNHDAMYWYRQDPGQGLRLIYYSQIVNDFQKGDIAEGYSVSREKKESFPLTVTSAQKNPTAFYLCASSPTTGAADTQYFGPGTRLTVL.

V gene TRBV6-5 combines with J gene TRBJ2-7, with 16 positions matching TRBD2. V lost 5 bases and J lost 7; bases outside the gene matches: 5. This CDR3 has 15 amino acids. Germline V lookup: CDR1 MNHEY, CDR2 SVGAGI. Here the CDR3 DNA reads TGTGCCAGCAGTCAAGGGACTAGCGGGAGGGGGGAGCAGTACTTC. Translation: CASSQGTSGRGEQYF.

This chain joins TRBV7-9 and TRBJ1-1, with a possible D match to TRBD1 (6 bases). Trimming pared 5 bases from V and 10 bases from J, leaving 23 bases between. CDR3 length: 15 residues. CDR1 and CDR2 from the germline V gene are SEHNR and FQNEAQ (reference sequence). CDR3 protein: CASSLIQHQKQGAFF. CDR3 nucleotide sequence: TGTGCCAGCAGCCTTATACAACACCAAAAACAGGGAGCTTTCTTT.

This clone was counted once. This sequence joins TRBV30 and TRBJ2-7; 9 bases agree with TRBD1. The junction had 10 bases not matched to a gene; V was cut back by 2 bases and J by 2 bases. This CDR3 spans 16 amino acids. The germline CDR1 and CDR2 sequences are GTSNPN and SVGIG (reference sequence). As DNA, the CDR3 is TGTGCCTGGAGTTCGCCCCGGGACAGGGCGACCTACGAGCAGTACTTC. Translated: CAWSSPRDRATYEQYF. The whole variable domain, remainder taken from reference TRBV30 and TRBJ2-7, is SQTIHQWPATLVQPVGSPLSLECTVEGTSNPNLYWYRQAAGRGLQLLFYSVGIGQISSEVPQNLSASRPQDRQFILSSKKLLLSDSGFYLCAWSSPRDRATYEQYFGPGTRLTVT.